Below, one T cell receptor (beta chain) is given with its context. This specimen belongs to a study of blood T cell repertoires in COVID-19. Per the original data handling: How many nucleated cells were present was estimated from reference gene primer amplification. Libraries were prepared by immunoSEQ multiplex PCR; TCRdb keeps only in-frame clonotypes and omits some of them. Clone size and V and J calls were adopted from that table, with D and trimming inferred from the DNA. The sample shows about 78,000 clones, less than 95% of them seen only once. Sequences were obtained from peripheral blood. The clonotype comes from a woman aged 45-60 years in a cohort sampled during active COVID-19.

CDR3 loop: CASSQGQSSYEQYF. The CDR3 DNA reads as TGTGCCAGCAGCCAGGGACAGAGTTCCTACGAGCAGTACTTC. The chain uses TRBV3-1 (or the pseudogene TRBV3-2) and TRBJ2-7; 7 nucleotides align to TRBD1. The CDR3 consists of 14 residues. V was pared by 3 bases and J by 1 base, with 3 bases of the junction left unmatched. Germline assignment: CDR1 LGHDT and CDR2 YNNKEL (reference sequence).